This is a list of T cell receptor beta chains from one sample in a study of T and B cells in COVID-19 patients. TCRdb re-called the multiplex PCR reads through MiXCR, storing one row per CDR3 protein. The sample records 4,500 to 5,500 distinct CDR3 sequences, about 20% being singletons. Sequencing was done on a sample of blood. The receptors derive from a human donor who had recovered from COVID-19. The CDR3 runs from the conserved cysteine through the conserved F or W. A D gene is named only where the DNA matches it firmly. Size tells how often a clone was seen (once, few, many) or the class of an expanded clone, and some rows leave it out.

d_call: TRBD1; v_call: TRBV20-1; j_call: TRBJ1-6; clone_size: few; cdr3_nt: TGCAGTGCTAGTGTCGACAGGGGTTATTCACCCCTCCACTTT; cdr3_aa: CSASVDRGYSPLHF
d_call: TRBD2; v_call: TRBV27; j_call: TRBJ2-7; clone_size: medium-sized; cdr3_nt: TGTGCCAGCAGTTTATGGACTAGCGGGAGGAGCTACGAGCAGTACTTC; cdr3_aa: CASSLWTSGRSYEQYF
d_call: .; v_call: TRBV29-1; j_call: TRBJ2-7; clone_size: large; cdr3_nt: TGCAGCGTTGGAGGAGGGAACGAGCAGTACTTC; cdr3_aa: CSVGGGNEQYF
d_call: .; v_call: TRBV7-9; j_call: TRBJ2-7; clone_size: few; cdr3_nt: TGTGCCAGCAGCTTAAACGGACAGCCAGACGAGCAGTACTTC; cdr3_aa: CASSLNGQPDEQYF
d_call: TRBD1; v_call: TRBV10-3; j_call: TRBJ1-3; clone_size: many; cdr3_nt: TGTGCCATCAGTGCCGGAAGGACAGGGATCAACACCATATATTTT; cdr3_aa: CAISAGRTGINTIYF
d_call: .; v_call: TRBV28; j_call: TRBJ2-7; clone_size: .; cdr3_nt: TGTGCCAGCACCGAACAGGCTAGGGCCTACGAGCAGTACTTC; cdr3_aa: CASTEQARAYEQYF
d_call: TRBD2; v_call: TRBV19; j_call: TRBJ2-1; clone_size: large; cdr3_nt: TGTGCCACCTCTGAGAGTGGCGGGAGGACCTACAATGAGCAGTTCTTC; cdr3_aa: CATSESGGRTYNEQFF
d_call: .; v_call: TRBV7-2; j_call: TRBJ2-1; clone_size: medium-sized; cdr3_nt: TGTGCCAGCAGCTTAACAGCCCATGAGCAGTTCTTC; cdr3_aa: CASSLTAHEQFF
d_call: TRBD2; v_call: TRBV7-2; j_call: TRBJ2-7; clone_size: .; cdr3_nt: TGTGCCAGCAGCTTTGCGGCGGGAGGCTACGAGCAGTACTTC; cdr3_aa: CASSFAAGGYEQYF
d_call: .; v_call: TRBV7-3; j_call: TRBJ1-3; clone_size: .; cdr3_nt: TGTGCCAGCAGCTTAACCGGGCAGAACTCTGGAAACACCATATATTTT; cdr3_aa: CASSLTGQNSGNTIYF
d_call: TRBD1; v_call: TRBV5-1; j_call: TRBJ2-5; clone_size: .; cdr3_nt: TGCGCCAGCAGCTGGGGGGACAGGGTCGAAGAGACCCAGTACTTC; cdr3_aa: CASSWGDRVEETQYF
d_call: .; v_call: TRBV6-4; j_call: TRBJ2-2; clone_size: medium-sized; cdr3_nt: TGTGCCAGCCCCTATACAGGTAAGCCGAACACCGGGGAGCTGTTTTTT; cdr3_aa: CASPYTGKPNTGELFF
d_call: TRBD2; v_call: TRBV6-5; j_call: TRBJ2-1; clone_size: .; cdr3_nt: TGTGCCATCAGTGAGTCGACGGCGGGGGGCTCCTACAATGAGCAGTTCTTC; cdr3_aa: CAISESTAGGSYNEQFF
d_call: TRBD1; v_call: TRBV6-6; j_call: TRBJ1-1; clone_size: medium-sized; cdr3_nt: TGTGCCAGCAGTAAGACAGGGAGGAACACTGAAGCTTTCTTT; cdr3_aa: CASSKTGRNTEAFF
d_call: TRBD1; v_call: TRBV6-1; j_call: TRBJ1-4; clone_size: medium-sized; cdr3_nt: TGTGCCAGCAGCCCCGGGACAGGGAATGAAAAACTGTTTTTT; cdr3_aa: CASSPGTGNEKLFF
d_call: .; v_call: TRBV6-2/TRBV6-3; j_call: TRBJ1-2; clone_size: many; cdr3_nt: TGTGCCAGCACCATCCAGAGTCGGCATGGCTACACCTTC; cdr3_aa: CASTIQSRHGYTF
d_call: .; v_call: TRBV5-4; j_call: TRBJ2-6; clone_size: medium-sized; cdr3_nt: TGTGCCAGCAGCTTGGACGGGGCGGCAGGGGCCAACGTCCTGACTTTC; cdr3_aa: CASSLDGAAGANVLTF
d_call: TRBD1; v_call: TRBV6-2/TRBV6-3; j_call: TRBJ2-2; clone_size: medium-sized; cdr3_nt: TGTGCCACCATGACAGGGGGCGTCTGGACCGGGGAGCTGTTTTTT; cdr3_aa: CATMTGGVWTGELFF
d_call: TRBD1; v_call: TRBV11-1; j_call: TRBJ1-1; clone_size: medium-sized; cdr3_nt: TGTGCCAGCAGAAGAGACAGGGGGCCGTATTACACTGAAGCTTTCTTT; cdr3_aa: CASRRDRGPYYTEAFF
d_call: TRBD1; v_call: TRBV5-1; j_call: TRBJ2-7; clone_size: few; cdr3_nt: TGCGCCAGCAGCCTAGCCGGGACAGTCTCCTACGAGCAGTACTTC; cdr3_aa: CASSLAGTVSYEQYF
d_call: TRBD1; v_call: TRBV7-9; j_call: TRBJ2-1; clone_size: medium-sized; cdr3_nt: TGTGCCAGCAGCGCCGGGACAGGGGTAGACTCCTACAATGAGCAGTTCTTC; cdr3_aa: CASSAGTGVDSYNEQFF
d_call: .; v_call: TRBV11-3; j_call: TRBJ1-4; clone_size: few; cdr3_nt: TGTGCCAGCAGCTCCTCCCCCGGACGATGGGCCTTCGCAACTAATGAAAAACTGTTTTTT; cdr3_aa: CASSSSPGRWAFATNEKLFF
d_call: .; v_call: TRBV5-1; j_call: TRBJ2-1; clone_size: many; cdr3_nt: TGCGCCAGCTCTAGCACCTACAATGAGCAGTTCTTC; cdr3_aa: CASSSTYNEQFF
d_call: TRBD2; v_call: TRBV7-3; j_call: TRBJ2-3; clone_size: few; cdr3_nt: TGTGCCAGCAGCCCGGGACTAGAGGGTACGCAGTATTTT; cdr3_aa: CASSPGLEGTQYF
d_call: .; v_call: TRBV5-1; j_call: TRBJ2-5; clone_size: .; cdr3_nt: TGCGCCAGCAGCCTAAGAACGGACAGCCAAGAGACCCAGTACTTC; cdr3_aa: CASSLRTDSQETQYF
d_call: .; v_call: TRBV12-3/TRBV12-4; j_call: TRBJ1-2; clone_size: many; cdr3_nt: TGTGCCAGCAGTTTTTCCATGGGGGCGTCCAATGGCTACACCTTC; cdr3_aa: CASSFSMGASNGYTF
d_call: TRBD1; v_call: TRBV30; j_call: TRBJ1-2; clone_size: medium-sized; cdr3_nt: TGTGCCTGGAGTGTACTAGGACAGGCTTCGGATGGCTACACCTTC; cdr3_aa: CAWSVLGQASDGYTF
d_call: TRBD2; v_call: TRBV15; j_call: TRBJ2-7; clone_size: medium-sized; cdr3_nt: TGTGCCACCAGCAGTGGACTGACTAGCGGGATAAGTGAGCAGTACTTC; cdr3_aa: CATSSGLTSGISEQYF
d_call: .; v_call: TRBV6-6; j_call: TRBJ2-7; clone_size: medium-sized; cdr3_nt: TGTGCCAGTAATACAGGGAGCTCCTACGAGCAGTACTTC; cdr3_aa: CASNTGSSYEQYF
d_call: .; v_call: TRBV6-5; j_call: TRBJ2-1; clone_size: medium-sized; cdr3_nt: TGTGCCAGCAGTTACTCCGATAGAAACAATGAGCAGTTCTTC; cdr3_aa: CASSYSDRNNEQFF
d_call: .; v_call: TRBV7-9; j_call: TRBJ1-4; clone_size: few; cdr3_nt: TGTGCCAGCAGCTTAGCGGAAAAAAAACTGTTTTTT; cdr3_aa: CASSLAEKKLFF
d_call: .; v_call: TRBV5-1; j_call: TRBJ1-2; clone_size: many; cdr3_nt: TGCGCCAGCAGAGTTCCGGGCGAGGACTATGGCTACACCTTC; cdr3_aa: CASRVPGEDYGYTF
d_call: TRBD1; v_call: TRBV4-1; j_call: TRBJ1-5; clone_size: .; cdr3_nt: TGCGCCAGCAGCCAAGCGGACAGGGACAATCAGCCCCAGCATTTT; cdr3_aa: CASSQADRDNQPQHF
d_call: TRBD1; v_call: TRBV28; j_call: TRBJ1-1; clone_size: .; cdr3_nt: TGTGCCAGCAGTGTAGGACAGGGGGGATATAGGAACACTGAAGCTTTCTTT; cdr3_aa: CASSVGQGGYRNTEAFF
d_call: .; v_call: TRBV5-1; j_call: TRBJ1-1; clone_size: .; cdr3_nt: TGCGCCAGCAGCTTGGGTAACCCCCGGGACACTGAAGCTTTCTTT; cdr3_aa: CASSLGNPRDTEAFF
d_call: .; v_call: TRBV11-3; j_call: TRBJ2-1; clone_size: large; cdr3_nt: TGTGCCAGCAGCCTGGACAGTCTTAATGAGCAGTTCTTC; cdr3_aa: CASSLDSLNEQFF
d_call: .; v_call: TRBV27; j_call: TRBJ1-2; clone_size: medium-sized; cdr3_nt: TGTGCCAGCAGTATCTTTCCCAGGGTACCAGGCGGCTACACCTTC; cdr3_aa: CASSIFPRVPGGYTF
d_call: .; v_call: TRBV4-1; j_call: TRBJ2-2; clone_size: few; cdr3_nt: TGCGCCAGCAGCCAAGATCAGGAGACAGGATTCTCCGGGGAGCTGTTTTTT; cdr3_aa: CASSQDQETGFSGELFF
d_call: .; v_call: TRBV19; j_call: TRBJ1-3; clone_size: medium-sized; cdr3_nt: TGTGCCAGTACTTCCCAGGCCGGTACCATATATTTT; cdr3_aa: CASTSQAGTIYF
d_call: .; v_call: TRBV7-2; j_call: TRBJ1-5; clone_size: few; cdr3_nt: TGTGCCAGCAGCTTAGGAGAGGGGAATCAGCCCCAGCATTTT; cdr3_aa: CASSLGEGNQPQHF
d_call: TRBD2; v_call: TRBV13; j_call: TRBJ2-1; clone_size: medium-sized; cdr3_nt: TGTGCCAGCAGCTTAGGAGTAGCGGGAGTATTTCTTCGCAATGAGCAGTTCTTC; cdr3_aa: CASSLGVAGVFLRNEQFF
d_call: .; v_call: TRBV10-3; j_call: TRBJ2-5; clone_size: many; cdr3_nt: TGTGCCATCAGTGACACAGCCACCGAGACCCAGTACTTC; cdr3_aa: CAISDTATETQYF
d_call: TRBD1; v_call: TRBV27; j_call: TRBJ1-4; clone_size: medium-sized; cdr3_nt: TGTGCCAGCAGTTCTCCACGACAGGGAGAAAAACTGTTTTTT; cdr3_aa: CASSSPRQGEKLFF
d_call: TRBD1; v_call: TRBV14; j_call: TRBJ1-2; clone_size: .; cdr3_nt: TGTGCCAGCAGTGGGACAGGGGTTGCATATGGCTACACCTTC; cdr3_aa: CASSGTGVAYGYTF
d_call: TRBD1; v_call: TRBV10-3; j_call: TRBJ2-2; clone_size: medium-sized; cdr3_nt: TGTGCCATCAGTGAGTCGGGACAGGGGGCGAGGGAGCTGTTTTTT; cdr3_aa: CAISESGQGARELFF
d_call: TRBD1; v_call: TRBV10-3; j_call: TRBJ1-2; clone_size: many; cdr3_nt: TGTGCCATCAGTGAGAACAGGGGGCAGAATCAGGGCTACACCTTC; cdr3_aa: CAISENRGQNQGYTF
d_call: .; v_call: TRBV11-2; j_call: TRBJ1-4; clone_size: few; cdr3_nt: TGTGCCAGCAGCTTAATGGCACAGGATGAAAAACTGTTTTTT; cdr3_aa: CASSLMAQDEKLFF
d_call: .; v_call: TRBV28; j_call: TRBJ2-5; clone_size: once; cdr3_nt: TGTGCCAGCAGTTGGTACAGGGCTGAGACCCAGTACTTC; cdr3_aa: CASSWYRAETQYF
d_call: TRBD2; v_call: TRBV7-2; j_call: TRBJ2-7; clone_size: few; cdr3_nt: TGTGCCAGCAGCTCTTTAGGTGCCGGGACTAGCGGCCGTCAGTACTTC; cdr3_aa: CASSSLGAGTSGRQYF
d_call: TRBD2; v_call: TRBV5-1; j_call: TRBJ2-5; clone_size: .; cdr3_nt: TGCGCCAGCAGCCCCTCGGCTAGCGGGGGGACTACCCAAGAGACCCAGTACTTC; cdr3_aa: CASSPSASGGTTQETQYF
d_call: TRBD1; v_call: TRBV7-2; j_call: TRBJ2-2; clone_size: few; cdr3_nt: TGTGCCAGCAGCTTTGATTCTCCTCGGCCACAGGGGGTCACCGGGGAGCTGTTTTTT; cdr3_aa: CASSFDSPRPQGVTGELFF
d_call: .; v_call: TRBV5-6; j_call: TRBJ1-2; clone_size: once; cdr3_nt: TGTGCCGGCAGCTTGGAGCTAGAGAGCTATGGCTACACCTTC; cdr3_aa: CAGSLELESYGYTF
d_call: .; v_call: TRBV5-1; j_call: TRBJ2-3; clone_size: medium-sized; cdr3_nt: TGCGCCAGCAGCCAGAAAGATACGCAGTATTTT; cdr3_aa: CASSQKDTQYF
d_call: TRBD1; v_call: TRBV27; j_call: TRBJ2-2; clone_size: medium-sized; cdr3_nt: TGTGCCAGCAGTTTAGGAGCCGGGACAGGGGGCACCGGGGAGCTGTTTTTT; cdr3_aa: CASSLGAGTGGTGELFF
d_call: TRBD1; v_call: TRBV5-8; j_call: TRBJ2-7; clone_size: few; cdr3_nt: TGTGCCAGCACCCGACAGGGGGCTTGGGAGCAGTACTTC; cdr3_aa: CASTRQGAWEQYF
d_call: TRBD2; v_call: TRBV6-5; j_call: TRBJ2-5; clone_size: many; cdr3_nt: TGTGCCAGCAGTTGGACTAGCCAAGAGACCCAGTACTTC; cdr3_aa: CASSWTSQETQYF